This T cell receptor beta chain was identified in a study of STAT5B mutations in CD4+ large granular lymphocyte leukemia. CD4+ T-LGLL patients came from Padova, Helsinki and Shinshu hematology units. The survey-level immunoSEQ assay was used. In the study's own analysis: A clonotype over 5% of the repertoire counted as a possible leukemic clone, around 61 overall. Measured with immunoSEQ multiplex PCR; TCRdb has only the in-frame clones, and not every one. The V and J calls and clone size come from that table; D and trimming were worked out from the DNA. Seen here are some 4,000 clones, 76% observed once, and the top ten hold around 80%. Trimming at V came to 8 bases and at J to 6 bases, leaving 9 bases not matched to a gene. The CDR3 runs 15 residues. Germline CDR1 reads MNHNS; CDR2 reads SASEGT.

The chain has TRBV6-1 and TRBJ2-1; 11 nucleotides line up with TRBD1. The receptor comes from a man aged 70 or older with CD4+ T-cell large granular lymphocyte leukemia. The sample taken for sequencing was PBMCs. The CDR3 nucleotides read TGTGCCAGCTGGGGAACCGGGACAGGGGGCAATGAGCAGTTCTTC. As protein: CASWGTGTGGNEQFF.